This is a list of T cell receptor beta chains from one sample in a study of control samples from healthy donors and cancer patients. Using immunoSEQ multiplex PCR, the repertoire was profiled, and TCRdb retains in-frame clones only, with some absent. The sample lists 75,000 to 100,000 clones; about nine tenths were seen once. Sequenced input: blood. Source of these receptors: a human donor in good health. The donor label of this sample is uncertain. Both conserved end residues are part of each CDR3. A D gene is named only where the DNA matches it firmly.

d_gene | v_gene | len | CDR3aa
- | TRBV20-1 | 14 | CSASHWTANYGYTF
TRBD2 | TRBV4-3 | 16 | CASSLKSSGGGDTQYF
TRBD1 | TRBV30 | 13 | CAWSFGQGYGYTF
- | TRBV6-5 | 16 | CASSYQQPHSGNTIYF
- | TRBV29-1 | 14 | CSVEGQGQNTEAFF
TRBD2 | TRBV18 | 18 | CASSPQGTSGVVVNEQFF
TRBD2 | TRBV10-2 | 13 | CASSGTSVETQYF
- | TRBV11-2 | 16 | CASSLDFRGSNTEAFF
- | TRBV5-1 | 15 | CASSLGGDWNTEAFF
- | TRBV6-5 | 13 | CASSHRANTEAFF
- | TRBV14 | 13 | CASSTGRFEKLFF
- | TRBV24-1 | 12 | CATSVGYNEQFF
- | TRBV5-1 | 15 | CASSLVALGNTEAFF
- | TRBV2 | 13 | CASSELRGTEAFF
- | TRBV4-2 | 15 | CASSQDTGFDYGYTF
- | TRBV4-3 | 12 | CASASGGRGYTF
TRBD1 | TRBV2 | 12 | CATETGGTEAFF
- | TRBV24-1 | 15 | CATSDLGQGHNEQFF
TRBD1 | TRBV5-1 | 17 | CASSRQGTGESGNTIYF
TRBD1 | TRBV24-1 | 16 | CATSEPGQGVTGELFF
- | TRBV19 | 15 | CASSMGHSYNSPLHF
- | TRBV2 | 12 | CASRSGPDTQYF
- | TRBV19 | 16 | CASSSRTASYRDVLTF
TRBD2 | TRBV5-1 | 15 | CASSPGLAGGNEQFF
- | TRBV30 | 14 | CAWTLKPQRNEAFF
TRBD2 | TRBV6-4 | 15 | CASAERGGSYNEQFF
- | TRBV6-5 | 15 | CASSYSSPGLDGYTF
- | TRBV11-2 | 13 | CASSNTLTSPLHF
TRBD1 | TRBV10-3 | 16 | CAISELIGDRAYEQYF
- | TRBV3-1/TRBV3-2 | 16 | CASSQDLGNSGETQYF